A single sample is the source of the 32 T cell receptor beta chains below, sequenced in a study of blood T cell repertoires in COVID-19. Using immunoSEQ multiplex PCR, the repertoire was profiled, and TCRdb retains in-frame clones only, with some absent. The sample lists about 270,000 clones; roughly nine tenths were seen once. What was sequenced was peripheral blood. Receptors were obtained from a man in his 60s who had recovered from COVID-19.

This chain links TRBV6-2 or TRBV6-3 with TRBJ2-5; TRBD1 matches 12 bases. The CDR3 is 16 residues long. CDR1 and CDR2 (germline): MNHEY, SVGEGT. Trimming cost V 2 bases and J 3 bases; bases outside gene matches: 4. The CDR3 region has the DNA TGTGCCAGCAGTTACGGGGACAGGGGGCCCAAAGAGACCCAGTACTTC. It specifies CASSYGDRGPKETQYF.

The rearrangement joins TRBV18 to TRBJ1-2; the D gene is possibly TRBD1 (5 bases). The germline CDR1 and CDR2 sequences are KGHSH and LQKENI. The CDR3 loop spans 15 amino acids. Between the trimmed V and J ends, which lost 3 bases and 5 bases, there was a span of 16 bases. The CDR3 here is CASSPPQGVWYGYTF. In nucleotides, the CDR3 is TGTGCCAGCTCACCCCCGCAGGGTGTATGGTATGGCTACACCTTC. Filled out from reference TRBV18 and TRBJ1-2, the complete variable domain reads NAGVMQNPRHLVRRRGQEARLRCSPMKGHSHVYWYRQLPEEGLKFMVYLQKENIIDESGMPKERFSAEFPKEGPSILRIQQVVRGDSAAYFCASSPPQGVWYGYTFGSGTRLTVV.

This clone was seen a single time. The J gene is TRBJ1-6, the V gene TRBV9; no definite D call. The V gene's germline CDR1 is SGDLS and CDR2 YYNGEE. This CDR3 region has 15 residues. V was pared by 0 bases and J by 7 bases, with 11 bases between. The CDR3 nucleotides read TGTGCCAGCAGCGTAGGGCGAGGAAACAATTCACCCCTCCACTTT. This gives the protein CASSVGRGNNSPLHF. The full variable domain, in which reference TRBV9 and TRBJ1-6 provide the parts outside the CDR3, is DSGVTQTPKHLITATGQRVTLRCSPRSGDLSVYWYQQSLDQGLQFLIQYYNGEERAKGNILERFSAQQFPDLHSELNLSSLELGDSALYFCASSVGRGNNSPLHFGNGTRLTVT.

The V and J genes are TRBV6-5 and TRBJ1-1; D might be TRBD1 (6 bases). The germline V and J ends were trimmed by 10 bases and 1 base, with 13 bases remaining between them. There are 13 residues in the CDR3. Germline CDR1 is MNHEY and CDR2 is SVGAGI. CDR3 nucleotide sequence: TGTGCCACGGGGGGGACACCGAACACTGAAGCTTTCTTT. Amino acid sequence: CATGGTPNTEAFF.

In the case of this clone: A read error may account for a junction end that differs from germline. The chain links TRBV6-1 to TRBJ2-5; TRBD2 matches at 10 bases. The germline gives CDR1 MNHNS, CDR2 SASEGT. CDR3 length: 15 residues. CDR3 in amino acids: CASSKAGGPGETQYF. CDR3 in DNA: TGTGCCAGCAGTAAAGCGGGGGGGCCGGGAGAGACCCAGTACTTC.

This clone has a single count. The V and J genes are TRBV6-2 or TRBV6-3 and TRBJ2-7, with D tentatively TRBD1 (6 bases). Trimming took off 4 bases at V and 0 bases at J, with 10 bases between the two ends. Germline CDR1 is MNHEY and CDR2 is SVGEGT. The CDR3 covers 14 residues. This chain's CDR3 is CASSLWDTSYEQYF. CDR3 bases: TGTGCCAGCAGTTTATGGGACACCTCCTACGAGCAGTACTTC.

This chain connects TRBV7-9 to TRBJ2-1; weak D call: TRBD2 (6 bases). The V end lost 4 bases, the J end lost 4 bases, and 20 bases lay between the germline ends. The CDR3 covers 17 residues. Germline V gives CDR1 SEHNR, CDR2 FQNEAQ (reference sequence). The CDR3 DNA sequence: TGTGCCAGCAGCTCCCAAGGGACCGGGACTCCGTACAATGAGCAGTTCTTC. Residues: CASSSQGTGTPYNEQFF.

This chain links TRBV23-1 with TRBJ2-7, with 9 bases fitting TRBD1. TRBV23-1 is an ORF; its function is uncertain. The CDR3 is made up of 17 amino acids. V lost 7 bases, J lost 4 bases, and 17 bases stayed unmatched. The CDR3 here is CASTPEARGDRAYEQYF. The CDR3 coding sequence is TGCGCCAGCACTCCAGAAGCGAGGGGGGACAGGGCATACGAGCAGTACTTC.

The chain links TRBV6-1 to TRBJ1-2, with TRBD1 identical over 10 bases. With V trimmed by 2 bases and J by 4 bases, 4 bases remained unmatched. The CDR3 extends over 15 amino acids. From germline, CDR1 is MNHNS and CDR2 SASEGT. CDR3 DNA sequence: TGTGCCAGCAGTGAATTGACAGGGGGCGCCTATGGCTACACCTTC. Translation: CASSELTGGAYGYTF.

The count of this clone is one. This rearrangement joins TRBV27 to TRBJ2-3; possible D gene TRBD1, 6 bases. The CDR3 length is 17 residues. Trimming removed 7 bases from V and 1 base from J, with 21 bases in between. CDR1 MNHEY and CDR2 SMNVEV come from the germline V gene (reference sequence). The DNA of the CDR3 is TGTGCCAGCACCCTAATAATCAGGGGTTTGGGCACAGATACGCAGTATTTT. Its protein product is CASTLIIRGLGTDTQYF.

V gene TRBV6-1 combines with J gene TRBJ1-4, with D perhaps TRBD1 (6 bases). CDR3 length equals 18 residues. Germline CDR1 reads MNHNS; CDR2 reads SASEGT. With 2 bases removed from V and 6 bases from J, the gap between germline ends came to 22 bases. The CDR3 nucleotides are TGTGCCAGCAGTGAACCCTTAGCGGGGGCGCGTTTGGATGAAAAACTGTTTTTT. Amino acid sequence: CASSEPLAGARLDEKLFF.

J is TRBJ2-1 and V is TRBV6-6; TRBD1 matches at 11 bases. The CDR3 extends over 14 amino acids. Looked up from germline, CDR1 is MNHNY and CDR2 is SVGAGI (reference sequence). V was clipped by 6 bases and J by 7 bases; unmatched bases: 5. DNA of the CDR3: TGTGCCAGCAGCCCGAGGGACAGGGGGAATGAGCAGTTCTTC. This translates into CASSPRDRGNEQFF.

The rearrangement uses TRBV5-1 and TRBJ2-7, with no clear D. The CDR3 is made up of 13 amino acids. In germline, CDR1 is SGHRS, CDR2 YFSETQ. Deletions cut 3 bases from V and 3 bases from J, with 10 bases between. CDR3 protein: CASSSQSFYEQYF. The CDR3 DNA follows: TGCGCCAGCAGCTCACAGAGCTTCTACGAGCAGTACTTC.

The genes are TRBV5-4 and TRBJ1-3; maybe TRBD1 (6 bases). The CDR3 totals 15 residues. Germline V gives CDR1 SGHNT, CDR2 YYREEE (reference sequence). Trimming stripped 3 bases from V and 0 bases from J, with 10 bases between. CDR3 nucleotides: TGTGCCAGCAGCTCAGGGGCCCGCTCTGGAAACACCATATATTTT. Translation gives CASSSGARSGNTIYF.

J is TRBJ2-7 and V is TRBV5-1; D may be TRBD1 (6 bases). This CDR3 is 15 amino acids long. Germline-derived CDR1 and CDR2 are SGHRS and YFSETQ. Trimming took 4 bases from V and 2 from J, leaving 16 bases between them. The CDR3 is CASSQSGQTTYEQYF. As DNA, the CDR3 is TGCGCCAGCAGCCAATCCGGACAGACCACCTACGAGCAGTACTTC.

The rearrangement joins TRBV24-1 to TRBJ2-7, with 10 bases lining up with TRBD1. CDR1 and CDR2 from the germline V gene are KGHDR and SFDVKD. The junction had 3 bases not matched to a gene; V was cut back by 3 bases and J by 2 bases. The CDR3 runs 15 residues. CDR3 in amino acids: CATSDIGTGAYEQYF. The CDR3 region has the DNA TGTGCCACCAGTGATATAGGGACAGGGGCCTACGAGCAGTACTTC.

V and J are TRBV6-1 and TRBJ2-7, with no clear D. Germline-derived CDR1 and CDR2 are MNHNS and SASEGT. Trimming cost V 0 bases and J 2 bases, with 8 bases left between them. The CDR3 is made up of 14 amino acids. CDR3 region: CASSEARPAYEQYF. In nucleotides, the CDR3 is TGTGCCAGCAGTGAAGCGAGGCCAGCCTACGAGCAGTACTTC.

A single count supports this clone. CDR3 protein: CASSRSDYNEQFF. CDR3 nucleotide sequence: TGTGCCAGTAGTAGATCAGATTACAATGAGCAGTTCTTC. The chain carries TRBV19 and TRBJ2-1; D is unresolved. V lost 4 bases, J lost 4 bases, and 8 bases lay in between. The CDR3 has 13 amino acids. The germline gives CDR1 LNHDA, CDR2 SQIVND (reference sequence).

The gene calls are TRBV5-1 and TRBJ1-4; D is unresolved. Between the trimmed V and J ends, which lost 1 base and 7 bases, there was a span of 11 bases. CDR3 length: 14 residues. Germline CDR1 is SGHRS and CDR2 is YFSETQ. Written as DNA, the CDR3 is TGCGCCAGCAGCTTGTTGGCGTCGGGTGAAAAACTGTTTTTT. Residues: CASSLLASGEKLFF.

V is TRBV19 and J is TRBJ1-2, with D perhaps matching TRBD1 (5 bases). The CDR3 consists of 13 residues. V was cut by 7 bases and J by 8 bases, with 17 bases left in between. Germline V gene lookup returns CDR1 LNHDA and CDR2 SQIVND (reference sequence). The CDR3 is CASTTGTALGYTF. CDR3 DNA sequence: TGTGCCAGTACTACCGGGACTGCCTTAGGCTACACCTTC.

The CDR3 sequence: CASSRGQLNEKLFF. The DNA for the CDR3 is TGTGCCAGCAGTCGGGGACAGCTTAATGAAAAACTGTTTTTT. V gene TRBV6-5 combines with J gene TRBJ1-4; 7 bases line up with TRBD1. The V and J ends lost 5 bases and 4 bases, in that order; junction bases with no gene match: 4. Germline V CDR1 and CDR2: MNHEY, SVGAGI. CDR3 length equals 14 residues.

The CDR3 is CASSRGDGNSNQPQHF. The CDR3 DNA is TGTGCCAGCAGCCGCGGGGACGGTAATAGCAATCAGCCCCAGCATTTT. V gene TRBV5-6 combines with J gene TRBJ1-5; D perhaps matches TRBD1 (5 bases). CDR1 and CDR2 (germline): SGHDT, YYEEEE. The CDR3 extends over 16 amino acids. V was pared by 4 bases and J by 0 bases, with 14 bases between.

The genes are TRBV7-2 and TRBJ2-3; no reliable D call. The CDR3 runs 14 residues. The germline V and J ends were trimmed by 1 base and 0 bases, with 5 bases remaining between them. Germline V CDR1 and CDR2: SGHTA, FQGNSA. This CDR3 is CASSLVTSTDTQYF. DNA for the CDR3: TGTGCCAGCAGCTTAGTCACTAGCACAGATACGCAGTATTTT.

Here the CDR3 reads CASSLTSRQAYEQYF. In DNA, the CDR3 is TGTGCCAGCAGCTTAACCAGCCGACAGGCCTACGAGCAGTACTTC. V is TRBV7-2 and J is TRBJ2-7; perhaps TRBD1 as D (6 bases). The CDR3 has 15 residues. V dropped 2 bases and J dropped 2 bases, with 13 bases sitting between them. Germline values: CDR1 SGHTA, CDR2 FQGNSA. The full variable domain, rest sourced from reference TRBV7-2 and TRBJ2-7, is GAGVSQSPSNKVTEKGKDVELRCDPISGHTALYWYRQSLGQGLEFLIYFQGNSAPDKSGLPSDRFSAERTGGSVSTLTIQRTQQEDSAVYLCASSLTSRQAYEQYFGPGTRLTVT.

The rearrangement links TRBV3-1 (or the pseudogene TRBV3-2) to TRBJ1-1, with a possible D match to TRBD1 (6 bases). Germline assignment: CDR1 LGHDT and CDR2 YNNKEL (reference sequence). This CDR3 contains 13 residues. The V gene lost 3 bases and the J gene lost 3 bases, with 8 bases spanning the gap. CDR3 residues: CASSQGAYTEAFF. The CDR3 DNA is TGTGCCAGCAGCCAGGGGGCTTACACTGAAGCTTTCTTT.

The chain recombines TRBV7-9 with TRBJ2-3; 12 bases agree with TRBD2. Germline loops: CDR1 SEHNR, CDR2 FQNEAQ (reference sequence). CDR3 length equals 16 residues. J lost 4 bases, V lost 3 bases, and 5 bases had no gene match. The CDR3 reads CASSLASGGASDTQYF. The CDR3 nucleotides read TGTGCCAGCAGCTTGGCTAGCGGGGGGGCATCAGATACGCAGTATTTT.

The J gene is TRBJ2-7, the V gene TRBV6-5; TRBD2 aligns across 7 bases. Germline V gene data show CDR1 as MNHEY and CDR2 as SVGAGI. The CDR3 totals 13 residues. Germline trimming cut 6 bases from V and 3 bases from J; bases unmatched to any gene: 5. In DNA, the CDR3 is TGTGCCAGCAGAGCGGGGAATTTCTACGAGCAGTACTTC. Residues: CASRAGNFYEQYF.

V usage is TRBV7-5 and J usage is TRBJ2-2; the table calls TRBD2, which could not be checked here. TRBV7-5 is reported as a pseudogene. This CDR3 has 17 amino acids. CDR3 amino acids: CARSIPLAPLFTGELFF. The CDR3 DNA reads as TGTGCCAGAAGCATACCCCTAGCGCCACTCTTCACCGGGGAGCTGTTTTTT.

This chain connects TRBV4-2 to TRBJ1-2; TRBD1 aligns across 9 bases. The germline V gene encodes CDR1 LGHNA and CDR2 YNFKEQ. Trimming cost V 0 bases and J 7 bases; bases outside gene matches: 3. CDR3 size: 14 residues. The CDR3 is CASSQEGQGPGYTF. The CDR3 DNA reads TGTGCCAGCAGCCAAGAAGGACAGGGGCCTGGCTACACCTTC.

The rearrangement uses TRBV18 and TRBJ2-5, with no clear D. The V end lost 1 base, the J end lost 2 bases, and 14 bases lay between the germline ends. Germline values: CDR1 KGHSH, CDR2 LQKENI. The CDR3 has 16 residues. The CDR3 loop is CASSPLKSGRQETQYF. The CDR3 DNA follows: TGTGCCAGCTCACCACTAAAATCGGGTAGGCAAGAGACCCAGTACTTC.

This clone was seen only once. This chain's CDR3 is CASSLTSGKNTEAFF. In nucleotides, the CDR3 is TGCGCCAGCAGCTTAACTAGCGGTAAGAACACTGAAGCTTTCTTT. V is TRBV5-1 and J is TRBJ1-1; D gene ambiguous. Trimming took off 2 bases at V and 1 base at J, with 12 bases between the two ends. The CDR3 loop spans 15 amino acids. Germline CDR1 is SGHRS and CDR2 is YFSETQ. The full variable domain, rest sourced from reference TRBV5-1 and TRBJ1-1, is KAGVTQTPRYLIKTRGQQVTLSCSPISGHRSVSWYQQTPGQGLQFLFEYFSETQRNKGNFPGRFSGRQFSNSRSEMNVSTLELGDSALYLCASSLTSGKNTEAFFGQGTRLTVV.

The chain has TRBV9 and TRBJ1-2; no clear D. Looked up from germline, CDR1 is SGDLS and CDR2 is YYNGEE. CDR3 length: 15 amino acids. The germline V and J ends were trimmed by 0 bases and 0 bases, with 9 bases remaining between them. The CDR3 loop is CASSVAVVANYGYTF. CDR3 bases: TGTGCCAGCAGCGTAGCTGTGGTAGCTAACTATGGCTACACCTTC.